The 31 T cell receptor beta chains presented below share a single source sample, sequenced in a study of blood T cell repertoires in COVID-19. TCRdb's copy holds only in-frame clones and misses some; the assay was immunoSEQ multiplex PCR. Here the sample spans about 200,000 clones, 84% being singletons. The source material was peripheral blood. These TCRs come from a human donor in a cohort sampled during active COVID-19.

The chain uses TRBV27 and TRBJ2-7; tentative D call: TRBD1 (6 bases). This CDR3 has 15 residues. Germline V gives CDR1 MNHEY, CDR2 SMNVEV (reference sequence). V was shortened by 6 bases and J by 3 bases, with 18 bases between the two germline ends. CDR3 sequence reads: CASSRAGVGYYEQYF. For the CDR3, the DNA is TGTGCCAGCAGCCGGGCAGGGGTGGGCTACTACGAGCAGTACTTC.

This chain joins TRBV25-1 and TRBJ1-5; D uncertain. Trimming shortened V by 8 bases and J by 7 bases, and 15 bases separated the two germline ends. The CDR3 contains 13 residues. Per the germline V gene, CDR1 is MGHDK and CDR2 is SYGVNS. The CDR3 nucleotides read TGTGCCAGCTCTTCGGGGAGCGGCCAGCCCCAGCATTTT. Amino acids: CASSSGSGQPQHF.

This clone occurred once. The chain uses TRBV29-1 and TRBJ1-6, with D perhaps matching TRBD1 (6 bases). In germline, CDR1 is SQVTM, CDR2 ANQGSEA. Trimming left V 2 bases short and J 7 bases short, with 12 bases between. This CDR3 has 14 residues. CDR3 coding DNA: TGCAGCGTTGAACGGAGGCAGGGGAATTCACCCCTCCACTTT. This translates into CSVERRQGNSPLHF.

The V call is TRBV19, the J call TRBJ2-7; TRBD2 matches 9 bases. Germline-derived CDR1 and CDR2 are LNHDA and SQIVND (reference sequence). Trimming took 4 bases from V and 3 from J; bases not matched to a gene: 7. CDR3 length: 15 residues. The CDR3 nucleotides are TGTGCCAGTAGTAGGACTAGCGTGGAGGACTACGAGCAGTACTTC. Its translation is CASSRTSVEDYEQYF.

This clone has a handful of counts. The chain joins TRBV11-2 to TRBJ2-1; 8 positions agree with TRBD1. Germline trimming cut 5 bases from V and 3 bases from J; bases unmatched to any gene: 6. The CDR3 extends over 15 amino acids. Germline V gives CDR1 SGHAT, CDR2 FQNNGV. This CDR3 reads CASSRTGFYYNEQFF. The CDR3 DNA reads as TGTGCCAGCAGCAGGACAGGGTTCTACTACAATGAGCAGTTCTTC.

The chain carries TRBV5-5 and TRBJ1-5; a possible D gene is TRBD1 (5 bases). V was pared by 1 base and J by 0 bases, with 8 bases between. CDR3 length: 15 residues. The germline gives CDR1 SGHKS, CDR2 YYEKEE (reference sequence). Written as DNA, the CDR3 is TGTGCCAGCAGCTTGTTCGACAGTAGCAATCAGCCCCAGCATTTT. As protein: CASSLFDSSNQPQHF.

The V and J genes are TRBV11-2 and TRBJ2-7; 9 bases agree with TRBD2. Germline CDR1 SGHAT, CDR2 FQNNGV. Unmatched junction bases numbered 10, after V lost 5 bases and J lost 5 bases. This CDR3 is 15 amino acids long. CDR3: CASSPYSGSFDEQYF. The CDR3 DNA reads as TGTGCCAGCAGCCCCTATAGCGGGAGTTTCGACGAGCAGTACTTC.

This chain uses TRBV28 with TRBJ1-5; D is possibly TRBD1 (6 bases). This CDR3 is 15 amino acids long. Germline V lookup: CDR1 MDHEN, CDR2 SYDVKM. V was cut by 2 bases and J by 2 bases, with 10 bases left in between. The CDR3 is CASSLGRGGNQPQHF. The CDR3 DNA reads TGTGCCAGCAGTTTAGGCAGGGGAGGCAATCAGCCCCAGCATTTT.

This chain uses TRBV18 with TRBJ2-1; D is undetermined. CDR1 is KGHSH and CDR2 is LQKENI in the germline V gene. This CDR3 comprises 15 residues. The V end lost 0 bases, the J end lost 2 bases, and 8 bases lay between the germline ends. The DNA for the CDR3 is TGTGCCAGCTCACCACCCTATAGAACCTACAATGAGCAGTTCTTC. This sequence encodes CASSPPYRTYNEQFF.

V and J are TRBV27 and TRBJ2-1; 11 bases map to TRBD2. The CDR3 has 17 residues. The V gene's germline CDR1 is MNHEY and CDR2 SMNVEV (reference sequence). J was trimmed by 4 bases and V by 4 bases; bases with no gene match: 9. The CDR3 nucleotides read TGTGCCAGCAGTTGGTCTGAACTAGCGGGAGTGTACAATGAGCAGTTCTTC. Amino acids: CASSWSELAGVYNEQFF.

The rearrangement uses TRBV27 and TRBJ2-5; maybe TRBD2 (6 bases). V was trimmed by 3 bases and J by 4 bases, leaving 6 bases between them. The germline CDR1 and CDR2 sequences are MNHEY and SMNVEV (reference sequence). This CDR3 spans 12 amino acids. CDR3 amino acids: CASSFGGETQYF. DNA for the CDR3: TGTGCCAGCAGTTTCGGGGGAGAGACCCAGTACTTC.

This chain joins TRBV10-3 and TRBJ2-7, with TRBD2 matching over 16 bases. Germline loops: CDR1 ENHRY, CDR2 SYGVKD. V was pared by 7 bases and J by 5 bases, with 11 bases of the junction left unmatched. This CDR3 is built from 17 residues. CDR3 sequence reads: CAINSPKGLAGGNEQYF. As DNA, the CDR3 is TGTGCCATCAACTCGCCTAAGGGACTAGCGGGAGGGAACGAGCAGTACTTC.

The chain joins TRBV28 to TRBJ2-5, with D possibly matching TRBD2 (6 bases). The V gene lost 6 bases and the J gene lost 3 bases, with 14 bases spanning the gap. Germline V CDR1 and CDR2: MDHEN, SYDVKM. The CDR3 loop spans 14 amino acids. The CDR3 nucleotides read TGTGCCAGCAGCACCGGGGAGGACGAAGAGACCCAGTACTTC. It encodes CASSTGEDEETQYF. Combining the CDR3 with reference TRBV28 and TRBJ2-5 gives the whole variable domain DVKVTQSSRYLVKRTGEKVFLECVQDMDHENMFWYRQDPGLGLRLIYFSYDVKMKEKGDIPEGYSVSREKKERFSLILESASTNQTSMYLCASSTGEDEETQYFGPGTRLLVL.

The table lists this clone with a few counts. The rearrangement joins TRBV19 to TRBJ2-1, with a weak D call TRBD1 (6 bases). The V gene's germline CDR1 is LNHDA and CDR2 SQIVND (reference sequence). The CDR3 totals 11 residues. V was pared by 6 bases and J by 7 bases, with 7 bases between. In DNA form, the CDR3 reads TGTGCCAGTAGCAGGGGTAATGAGCAGTTCTTC. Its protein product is CASSRGNEQFF.

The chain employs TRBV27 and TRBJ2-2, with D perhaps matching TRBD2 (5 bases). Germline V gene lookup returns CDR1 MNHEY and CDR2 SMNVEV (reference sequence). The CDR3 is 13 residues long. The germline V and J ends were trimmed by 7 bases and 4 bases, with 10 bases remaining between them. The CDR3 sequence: CASNAAATGELFF. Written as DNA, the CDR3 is TGTGCCAGCAACGCAGCGGCCACCGGGGAGCTGTTTTTT.

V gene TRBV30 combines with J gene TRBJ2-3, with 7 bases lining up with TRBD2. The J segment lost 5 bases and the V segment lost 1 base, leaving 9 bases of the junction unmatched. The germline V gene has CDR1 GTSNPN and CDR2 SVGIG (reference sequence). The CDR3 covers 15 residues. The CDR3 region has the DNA TGTGCCTGGAGTGGGCGTGCGGGAGTAATAGATACGCAGTATTTT. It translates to CAWSGRAGVIDTQYF.

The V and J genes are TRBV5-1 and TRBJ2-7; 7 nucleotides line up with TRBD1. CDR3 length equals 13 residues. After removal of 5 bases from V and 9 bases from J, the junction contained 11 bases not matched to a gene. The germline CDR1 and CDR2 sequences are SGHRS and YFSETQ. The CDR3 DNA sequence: TGCGCCAGCAGGGAAGGACAGGCCTCTGTGCAGTACTTC. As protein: CASREGQASVQYF.

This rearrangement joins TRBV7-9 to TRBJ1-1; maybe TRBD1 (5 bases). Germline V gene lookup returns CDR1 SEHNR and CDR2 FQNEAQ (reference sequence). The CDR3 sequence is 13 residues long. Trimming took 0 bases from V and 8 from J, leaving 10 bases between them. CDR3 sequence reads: CASSLAAAGEAFF. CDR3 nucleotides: TGTGCCAGCAGCTTAGCGGCGGCAGGGGAAGCTTTCTTT.

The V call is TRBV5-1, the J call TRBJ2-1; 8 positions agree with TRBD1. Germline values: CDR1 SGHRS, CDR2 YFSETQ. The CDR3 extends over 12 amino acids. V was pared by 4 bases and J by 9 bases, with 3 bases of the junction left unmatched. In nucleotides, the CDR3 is TGCGCCAGCAGCGCCGACAGGGGTGAGCAGTTCTTC. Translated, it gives CASSADRGEQFF.

In DNA, the CDR3 is TGCGCCAGCAGCCGAAGCGGCGAGCAGTACTTC. This codes for CASSRSGEQYF. The gene calls are TRBV4-1 and TRBJ2-7, with a weak D call TRBD2 (5 bases). This CDR3 is built from 11 residues. CDR1 is MGHRA, CDR2 YSYEKL, per germline. V lost 4 bases and J 6 bases, leaving 7 bases between the germline ends.

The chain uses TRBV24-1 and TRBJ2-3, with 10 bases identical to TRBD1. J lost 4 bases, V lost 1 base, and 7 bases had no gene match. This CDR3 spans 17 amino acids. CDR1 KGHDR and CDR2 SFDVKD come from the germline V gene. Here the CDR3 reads CATSDLPGQGSPDTQYF. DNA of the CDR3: TGTGCCACCAGTGATTTACCGGGACAGGGGTCTCCAGATACGCAGTATTTT.

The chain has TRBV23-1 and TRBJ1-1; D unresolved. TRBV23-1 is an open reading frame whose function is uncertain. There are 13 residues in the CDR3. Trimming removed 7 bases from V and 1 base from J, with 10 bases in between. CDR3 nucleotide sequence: TGCGCCAGCAAACACAGTTCGAACACTGAAGCTTTCTTT. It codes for CASKHSSNTEAFF.

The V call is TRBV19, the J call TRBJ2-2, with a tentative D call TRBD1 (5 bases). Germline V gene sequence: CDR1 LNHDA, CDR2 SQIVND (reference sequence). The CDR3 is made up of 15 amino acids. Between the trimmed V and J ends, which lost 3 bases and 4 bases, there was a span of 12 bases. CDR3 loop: CASSILGVGTGELFF. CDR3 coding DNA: TGTGCCAGTAGTATTCTAGGGGTGGGCACCGGGGAGCTGTTTTTT.

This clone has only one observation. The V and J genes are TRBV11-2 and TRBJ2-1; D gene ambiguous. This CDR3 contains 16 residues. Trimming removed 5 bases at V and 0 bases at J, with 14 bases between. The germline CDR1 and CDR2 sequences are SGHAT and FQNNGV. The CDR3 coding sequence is TGTGCCAGCAGCCCACCCCTCGCGAGCTCCTACAATGAGCAGTTCTTC. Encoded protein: CASSPPLASSYNEQFF.

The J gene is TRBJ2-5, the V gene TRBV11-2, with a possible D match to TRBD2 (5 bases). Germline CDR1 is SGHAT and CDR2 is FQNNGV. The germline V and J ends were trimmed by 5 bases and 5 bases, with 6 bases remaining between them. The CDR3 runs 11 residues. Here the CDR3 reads CASSRGETQYF. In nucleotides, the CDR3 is TGTGCCAGCAGCCGGGGTGAGACCCAGTACTTC.

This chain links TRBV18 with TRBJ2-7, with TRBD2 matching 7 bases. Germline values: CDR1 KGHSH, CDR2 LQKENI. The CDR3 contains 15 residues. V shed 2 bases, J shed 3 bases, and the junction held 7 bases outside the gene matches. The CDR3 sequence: CASSPRLAAFYEQYF. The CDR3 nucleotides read TGTGCCAGCTCACCAAGGCTAGCGGCCTTCTACGAGCAGTACTTC.

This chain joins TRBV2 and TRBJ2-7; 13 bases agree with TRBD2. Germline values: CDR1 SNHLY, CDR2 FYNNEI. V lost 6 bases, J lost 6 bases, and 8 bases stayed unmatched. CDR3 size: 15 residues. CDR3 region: CASRAGGLAGAEQYF. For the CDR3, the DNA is TGTGCCAGCAGAGCCGGTGGACTAGCGGGAGCCGAGCAGTACTTC.

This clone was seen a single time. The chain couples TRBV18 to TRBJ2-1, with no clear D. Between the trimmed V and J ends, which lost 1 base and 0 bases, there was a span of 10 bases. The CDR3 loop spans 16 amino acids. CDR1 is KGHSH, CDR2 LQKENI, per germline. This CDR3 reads CASSPLSDSSYNEQFF. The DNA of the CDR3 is TGTGCCAGCTCACCACTGAGCGATAGCTCCTACAATGAGCAGTTCTTC.

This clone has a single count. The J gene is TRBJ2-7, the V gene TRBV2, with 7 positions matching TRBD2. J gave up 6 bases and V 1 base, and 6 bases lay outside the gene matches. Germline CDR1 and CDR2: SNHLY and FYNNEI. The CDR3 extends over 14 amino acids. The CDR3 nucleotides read TGTGCCAGCAGTGAAGTGGGAGGGCCATCCGAGCAGTACTTC. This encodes CASSEVGGPSEQYF.

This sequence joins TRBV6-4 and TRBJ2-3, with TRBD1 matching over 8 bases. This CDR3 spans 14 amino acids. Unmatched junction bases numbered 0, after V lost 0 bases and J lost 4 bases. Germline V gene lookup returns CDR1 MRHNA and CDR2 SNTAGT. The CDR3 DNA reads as TGTGCCAGCAGTGACTCACAGGGGGCAGATACGCAGTATTTT. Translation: CASSDSQGADTQYF.

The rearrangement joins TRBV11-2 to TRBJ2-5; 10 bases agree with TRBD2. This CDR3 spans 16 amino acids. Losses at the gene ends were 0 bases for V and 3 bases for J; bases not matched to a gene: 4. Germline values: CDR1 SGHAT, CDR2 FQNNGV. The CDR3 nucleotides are TGTGCCAGCAGCTTAGATCTGCTAGCGGGAGAAGAGACCCAGTACTTC. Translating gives CASSLDLLAGEETQYF.